Listed here are 13 T cell receptor beta chains from one sample, sequenced in a study of T cells in Graves' hyperthyroidism and ophthalmopathy. TCR beta CDR3 regions were amplified from RNA. Carried out on the TCR CDR3, a first-round RT-PCR used the HTBI primer set. Using its own MiXCR run on the multiplex PCR reads, TCRdb lists one record per CDR3 protein. The repertoire holds about 380,000 distinct CDR3 sequences, with approximately 15% as singletons. Source material: blood. These receptors came from a woman aged 30 to 39 with Graves' ophthalmopathy.

This clonotype was counted many times. This chain uses TRBV2 with TRBJ2-3; TRBD2 agrees at 8 bases. CDR3 size: 17 residues. CDR1 is SNHLY and CDR2 is FYNNEI in the germline V gene. J gave up 2 bases and V 8 bases, and 15 bases lay outside the gene matches. The DNA for the CDR3 is TGTGCCAGCGGAGGGGGGGGCCGGGGGGGCGACACAGATACGCAGTATTTT. Amino acids: CASGGGGRGGDTDTQYF. Filled out from reference TRBV2 and TRBJ2-3, the complete variable domain reads EPEVTQTPSHQVTQMGQEVILRCVPISNHLYFYWYRQILGQKVEFLVSFYNNEISEKSEIFDDQFSVERPDGSNFTLKIRSTKLEDSAMYFCASGGGGRGGDTDTQYFGPGTRLTVL.

This chain joins TRBV7-2 and TRBJ2-7; D gene unclear. Germline lookup yields CDR1 SGHTA and CDR2 FQGNSA. The length of the CDR3 is 12 residues. V lost 5 bases and J 7 bases, leaving 12 bases between the germline ends. The CDR3 here is CASSRTSEEQYF. In DNA, the CDR3 is TGTGCCAGCAGCAGGACGTCGGAAGAGCAGTACTTC.

This clonotype was detected ten times or more. The rearrangement links TRBV18 to TRBJ2-2; 8 bases fit TRBD2. The CDR3 extends over 16 amino acids. Germline CDR1 is KGHSH and CDR2 is LQKENI. Trimming took 2 bases from V and 2 from J; bases not matched to a gene: 4. This CDR3 is CASSPKRGYNTGELFF. CDR3 sequence (DNA): TGTGCCAGCTCACCAAAGCGGGGGTACAACACCGGGGAGCTGTTTTTT.

The rearrangement joins TRBV20-1 to TRBJ2-3, with D perhaps being TRBD1 or TRBD2 (5 bases each). V was pared by 2 bases and J by 1 base, with 16 bases between. The CDR3 sequence is 16 residues long. The V gene's germline CDR1 is DFQATT and CDR2 SNEGSKA (reference sequence). In nucleotides, the CDR3 is TGCAGTGCTAGAAGCTCCAGGGACGTACGCACAGATACGCAGTATTTT. Protein product: CSARSSRDVRTDTQYF.

This clonotype showed up many times. The genes are TRBV4-2 and TRBJ2-5; a possible D gene is TRBD1 (6 bases). V gave up 2 bases and J gave up 2 bases, with 18 bases separating them. CDR1 and CDR2 from the germline V gene are LGHNA and YNFKEQ. There are 17 residues in the CDR3. The CDR3 sequence: CASSQTGSGLGQETQYF. In DNA, the CDR3 is TGTGCCAGCAGCCAAACAGGGTCGGGGCTAGGGCAAGAGACCCAGTACTTC.

To note about this clonotype: One junction end disagrees with the germline gene, perhaps due to a read error. This chain links TRBV20-1 with TRBJ1-6, with 7 bases matching TRBD1. Germline CDR1 and CDR2: DFQATT and SNEGSKA (reference sequence). This CDR3 region has 14 residues. CDR3 loop: CSTRDDRESSPLHF. CDR3 sequence (DNA): TGCAGTACTAGGGATGACAGGGAAAGTTCACCCCTCCACTTT.

This clonotype was detected many times. V and J are TRBV7-2 and TRBJ2-3, with 7 positions matching TRBD2. Germline assignment: CDR1 SGHTA and CDR2 FQGNSA. There are 16 residues in the CDR3. Trimming removed 2 bases from V and 6 bases from J; junction bases left unmatched: 11. As DNA, the CDR3 is TGTGCCAGCAGCTTACTTGGGGGGGGGACTAAGGATACGCAGTATTTT. Protein sequence: CASSLLGGGTKDTQYF. The entire variable domain, with the rest obtained from reference TRBV7-2 and TRBJ2-3, is as follows: GAGVSQSPSNKVTEKGKDVELRCDPISGHTALYWYRQSLGQGLEFLIYFQGNSAPDKSGLPSDRFSAERTGGSVSTLTIQRTQQEDSAVYLCASSLLGGGTKDTQYFGPGTRLTVL.

The sample holds a few counts of this clonotype. The chain employs TRBV19 and TRBJ1-5; no firm D call. V gave up 7 bases and J gave up 1 base, with 14 bases separating them. The CDR3 spans 15 residues. The V gene's germline CDR1 is LNHDA and CDR2 SQIVND (reference sequence). In DNA form, the CDR3 reads TGTGCCAGTAACGAGTATTCCAAGAGCAATCAGCCCCAGCATTTT. The encoded protein is CASNEYSKSNQPQHF.

This clonotype was seen only a few times. This chain connects TRBV9 to TRBJ1-6, with D possibly matching TRBD1 (5 bases). The CDR3 extends over 15 amino acids. Germline V CDR1 and CDR2: SGDLS, YYNGEE. With 0 bases removed from V and 7 bases from J, the gap between germline ends came to 11 bases. CDR3 loop: CASSVVDSQNSPLHF. In DNA form, the CDR3 reads TGTGCCAGCAGCGTAGTTGACAGCCAAAATTCACCCCTCCACTTT. Supplemented by reference TRBV9 and TRBJ1-6, the full variable domain reads DSGVTQTPKHLITATGQRVTLRCSPRSGDLSVYWYQQSLDQGLQFLIQYYNGEERAKGNILERFSAQQFPDLHSELNLSSLELGDSALYFCASSVVDSQNSPLHFGNGTRLTVT.

This clonotype occurred many times. The rearrangement links TRBV27 to TRBJ2-1; TRBD2 matches 8 bases. Per the germline V gene, CDR1 is MNHEY and CDR2 is SMNVEV (reference sequence). The CDR3 runs 17 residues. V shed 3 bases, J shed 0 bases, and the junction held 7 bases outside the gene matches. The CDR3 coding sequence is TGTGCCAGCAGTTTGAGAAGGCGGGGGGACTCCTACAATGAGCAGTTCTTC. Encoded protein: CASSLRRRGDSYNEQFF.

At least ten counts were recorded for this clonotype. This sequence joins TRBV7-8 and TRBJ2-7, with 9 bases identical to TRBD1. Per the germline V gene, CDR1 is SGHVS and CDR2 is FQNEAQ. There are 17 residues in the CDR3. V lost 4 bases to trimming and J lost 5 bases; unmatched junction nucleotides: 15. The chain's CDR3 is CASSYPTLGTGFNEQYF. In DNA, the CDR3 is TGTGCCAGCAGCTATCCTACGCTCGGGACAGGGTTTAACGAGCAGTACTTC.

This clonotype was detected a few times. The chain carries TRBV27 and TRBJ2-3; no clear D. V was cut by 2 bases and J by 8 bases, with 11 bases left in between. Looked up from germline, CDR1 is MNHEY and CDR2 is SMNVEV (reference sequence). CDR3 length equals 13 residues. Written as DNA, the CDR3 is TGTGCCAGCAGTTTAGCCCCGACAACTACGCAGTATTTT. It codes for CASSLAPTTTQYF.

There are many counts of this clonotype. The chain uses TRBV7-3 and TRBJ2-5; maybe TRBD2 (5 bases). Germline lookup yields CDR1 SGHTA and CDR2 FQGTGA. V gave up 6 bases and J gave up 4 bases, with 12 bases separating them. The CDR3 loop spans 13 amino acids. The CDR3 region is CASRRTEGETQYF. The CDR3 nucleotides read TGTGCCAGCAGGAGGACTGAGGGAGAGACCCAGTACTTC.